The source of this T cell receptor beta chain is a study of shared clonotypes between healthy human individuals. Study results and limitations: Among a few donors, approximately 4.6% of naive CD4 clonotypes were found in common.

Naive CD8 cells comprised CD45RO-negative, CCR7-positively selected cells, excluding terminally differentiated effector memory CD45RA+ cells. About this clone itself: The antigen is undetermined.

This table comes from immunoSEQ multiplex PCR, and its TCRdb copy is limited to in-frame clones, with some not included. This table holds around 1.9 million clones, approximately 94% found once. Trimming left V 5 bases short and J 9 bases short, with 17 bases between. Per the germline V gene, CDR1 is SEHNR and CDR2 is FQNEAQ (reference sequence). This CDR3 spans 15 amino acids. The chain is built from TRBV7-9 and TRBJ1-6; tentatively, D is TRBD1 (5 bases). The sequenced sample consisted of naive CD8+ T cells from PBMCs. The sequence derives from a man in his late teens or twenties in good health. Some clones in this sample may be carry-over from other donors' samples. CDR3 DNA sequence: TGTGCCAGCAGCGGCGGATTCTATGGGGGTTCACCCCTCCACTTT. It is translated as CASSGGFYGGSPLHF.